Below, 29 T cell receptor beta chains from the same sample are listed, as sequenced in a study of human T cells and chemical hapten exposure. The starting material, unfractionated whole blood, was used for total RNA extraction. Individual cDNA molecules in this library carried unique molecular identifiers. One entry per CDR3 protein, called by TCRdb with MiXCR from the reads. Found here are around 120,000 distinct CDR3 sequences, about 7.7% of them singletons; the top ten hold about 1.4%. The specimen was whole blood. The receptors stem from a human donor in good health. Some clones in this sample may be carry-over from other donors' samples.

V gene TRBV7-2 combines with J gene TRBJ2-1; TRBD1 agrees at 7 bases. Germline CDR1 SGHTA, CDR2 FQGNSA. V shed 5 bases, J shed 1 base, and the junction held 5 bases outside the gene matches. The CDR3 sequence is 15 residues long. In DNA, the CDR3 is TGTGCCAGCAGCGCAAGACAGGGTTCCTACAATGAGCAGTTCTTC. Amino acids: CASSARQGSYNEQFF.

This clonotype came up many times. The chain is built from TRBV5-5 and TRBJ1-3, with D perhaps TRBD1 (5 bases). V dropped 3 bases and J dropped 1 base, with 11 bases sitting between them. CDR3 length equals 15 residues. CDR1 and CDR2 (germline): SGHKS, YYEKEE (reference sequence). Here the CDR3 DNA reads TGTGCCAGCAGCTCCACAGGCAATTCTGGAAACACCATATATTTT. Translating it yields CASSSTGNSGNTIYF.

This clonotype was counted between two and nine times. The chain employs TRBV5-4 and TRBJ2-7; unclear D gene. Trimming pared 5 bases from V and 3 bases from J, leaving 12 bases between. Germline V lookup: CDR1 SGHNT, CDR2 YYREEE (reference sequence). CDR3 length: 13 amino acids. The CDR3 loop reads CASSAEPGYEQYF. CDR3 bases: TGTGCCAGCAGTGCAGAGCCTGGCTACGAGCAGTACTTC.

V usage is TRBV5-1 and J usage is TRBJ2-7; D possibly uses TRBD1 or TRBD2 (5 bases each). The CDR3 has 16 residues. Germline CDR1 is SGHRS and CDR2 is YFSETQ. V shed 5 bases and J shed 1 base, with 19 bases lying between them. The CDR3 DNA reads as TGCGCCAGCAGAACACAACCGGGACGCGATTCCTACGAGCAGTACTTC. Residues: CASRTQPGRDSYEQYF.

This clonotype has only a few counts. This chain connects TRBV28 to TRBJ2-5, with D perhaps TRBD1 (6 bases). Germline values: CDR1 MDHEN, CDR2 SYDVKM. This CDR3 comprises 14 residues. Trimming left V 4 bases short and J 1 base short, with 10 bases between. The DNA of the CDR3 is TGTGCCAGCAGTTCACAGGGCCTCCAAGAGACCCAGTACTTC. It codes for CASSSQGLQETQYF.

The gene calls are TRBV7-2 and TRBJ2-3, with D unclear. With 1 base removed from V and 0 bases from J, the gap between germline ends came to 14 bases. There are 17 residues in the CDR3. Germline V gene lookup returns CDR1 SGHTA and CDR2 FQGNSA. CDR3 sequence: CASSLDGDSTSTDTQYF. The CDR3 region has the DNA TGTGCCAGCAGCTTAGATGGAGACTCAACTAGCACAGATACGCAGTATTTT.

The CDR3 nucleotides read TGTGCCAGCAGAGGGCGGCAGGACAGAGTCGAAGAGCAGTACTTC. Translated: CASRGRQDRVEEQYF. The chain couples TRBV7-4 to TRBJ2-7; D possibly corresponds to TRBD1 (6 bases). The CDR3 is made up of 15 amino acids. Germline lookup yields CDR1 SGHVT and CDR2 SQSDAQ. V lost 6 bases and J lost 7, with 22 bases in between.

This clonotype was seen a handful of times. This chain links TRBV5-6 with TRBJ2-1, with D possibly matching TRBD2 (6 bases). The CDR3 has 14 amino acids. V lost 4 bases and J lost 3, with 11 bases in between. Germline-derived CDR1 and CDR2 are SGHDT and YYEEEE. CDR3 amino acids: CASSEGLHYNEQFF. CDR3 nucleotide sequence: TGTGCCAGCAGCGAGGGACTCCACTACAATGAGCAGTTCTTC.

There are a few counts of this clonotype. The V call is TRBV14, the J call TRBJ2-5; no clear D gene. The CDR3 contains 16 residues. The germline CDR1 and CDR2 sequences are SGHDN and FVKESK. The V end lost 2 bases, the J end lost 9 bases, and 22 bases lay between the germline ends. CDR3 bases: TGTGCCAGCAGCCAAAGGCCGGCAGAGCTCCCCAAGGCCCAGTACTTC. This sequence encodes CASSQRPAELPKAQYF. The complete variable domain, with remaining parts taken from reference TRBV14 and TRBJ2-5, reads EAGVTQFPSHSVIEKGQTVTLRCDPISGHDNLYWYRRVMGKEIKFLLHFVKESKQDESGMPNNRFLAERTGGTYSTLKVQPAELEDSGVYFCASSQRPAELPKAQYFGPGTRLLVL.

This clonotype was counted at least ten times. V usage is TRBV20-1 and J usage is TRBJ2-3; 16 nucleotides match TRBD2. The V gene end was trimmed by 2 bases and the J gene end by 2 bases; junction bases not matched to a gene: 10. Germline V gene sequence: CDR1 DFQATT, CDR2 SNEGSKA (reference sequence). This CDR3 region has 19 residues. The CDR3 DNA is TGCAGTGCTAGACCCCTCGGGACTAGCGGGAGGGCCGTCACAGATACGCAGTATTTT. It translates to CSARPLGTSGRAVTDTQYF.

This clonotype was found many times. The V and J genes are TRBV4-3 and TRBJ1-4, with D unclear. Per the germline V gene, CDR1 is LGHNA and CDR2 is YSLEER. Trimming removed 0 bases from V and 3 bases from J, with 20 bases in between. The CDR3 is 19 residues long. The CDR3 nucleotides are TGCGCCAGCAGCCAAGATCCGGCAGTCTACCTCGTAGCTAATGAAAAACTGTTTTTT. This translates into CASSQDPAVYLVANEKLFF.

The chain links TRBV5-1 to TRBJ2-7; 8 bases fit TRBD1. V trimming: 4 bases; J trimming: 7 bases; junction bases outside the gene matches: 10. The CDR3 covers 14 residues. From germline, CDR1 is SGHRS and CDR2 YFSETQ. The CDR3 bases are TGCGCCAGCAGCCCAGGACAGGGAAGAATGGAGCAGTACTTC. This sequence encodes CASSPGQGRMEQYF.

In this sample, this clonotype turned up a few times. This sequence joins TRBV29-1 and TRBJ2-3; 8 nucleotides align to TRBD1. The J segment lost 1 base and the V segment lost 5 bases, leaving 2 bases of the junction unmatched. The CDR3 runs to 13 residues. Germline lookup yields CDR1 SQVTM and CDR2 ANQGSEA. The CDR3 protein is CSVQTGGTDTQYF. The CDR3 DNA follows: TGCAGCGTTCAGACAGGGGGCACAGATACGCAGTATTTT.

Details on this clonotype: A junction end diverges from the germline sequence, so it may reflect a read error. The V and J genes are TRBV6-2 or TRBV6-3 and TRBJ2-7, with 9 bases matching TRBD1. The germline gives CDR1 MNHEY, CDR2 SVGEGT. This CDR3 has 14 amino acids. Here the CDR3 DNA reads TGTGCCAGCACCTTCGGGGACAGGGCCTACGAGCAGTACTTT. This gives the protein CASTFGDRAYEQYF.

The gene calls are TRBV3-1 and TRBJ2-3; 9 positions match TRBD1. This CDR3 comprises 15 residues. CDR1 is LGHDT and CDR2 is YNNKEL in the germline V gene (reference sequence). V was clipped by 0 bases and J by 5 bases; unmatched bases: 3. CDR3 region: CASSQEGTGKDTQYF. CDR3 sequence (DNA): TGTGCCAGCAGCCAAGAAGGGACAGGGAAAGATACGCAGTATTTT.

This clonotype appeared a few times. This rearrangement joins TRBV24-1 to TRBJ1-2; no reliable D call. Germline loops: CDR1 KGHDR, CDR2 SFDVKD. The CDR3 extends over 13 amino acids. Trimming shortened V by 2 bases and J by 4 bases, and 7 bases separated the two germline ends. The CDR3 sequence is CATSDSRSYGYTF. Written as DNA, the CDR3 is TGTGCCACCAGTGATTCTCGTAGCTATGGCTACACCTTC.

There are a few counts of this clonotype. The chain recombines TRBV18 with TRBJ1-3, with TRBD1 identical over 9 bases. After removal of 2 bases from V and 5 bases from J, the junction contained 1 base not matched to a gene. Germline V gives CDR1 KGHSH, CDR2 LQKENI. This CDR3 region has 14 residues. The CDR3 bases are TGTGCCAGCTCACCAGGGACAGGGAGAAACACCATATATTTT. It specifies CASSPGTGRNTIYF.

This clonotype was counted between two and nine times. The chain links TRBV12-3 or TRBV12-4 to TRBJ1-4; 8 bases map to TRBD1. V was clipped by 3 bases and J by 8 bases; unmatched bases: 5. The CDR3 is 14 amino acids. CDR3 loop: CASSFQGAGEKLFF. The CDR3 bases are TGTGCCAGCAGTTTCCAGGGGGCCGGAGAAAAACTGTTTTTT.

This clonotype has just a few counts. CDR3 DNA sequence: TGTGCCAGCAGTTACCAGGTCCCCGGGGAGCTGTTTTTT. This sequence encodes CASSYQVPGELFF. The chain links TRBV6-5 to TRBJ2-2; no definite D call. This CDR3 region has 13 residues. V was cut by 2 bases and J by 6 bases, with 7 bases left in between. Germline CDR1 and CDR2: MNHEY and SVGAGI.

The rearrangement links TRBV14 to TRBJ1-1, with D tentatively TRBD1 (6 bases). Per the germline V gene, CDR1 is SGHDN and CDR2 is FVKESK. The length of the CDR3 is 15 residues. V was shortened by 1 base and J by 5 bases, with 14 bases between the two germline ends. CDR3 DNA: TGTGCCAGCAGCCAAGTGACGACAGGAGGAACTGAAGCTTTCTTT. It is translated as CASSQVTTGGTEAFF.

The chain couples TRBV7-2 to TRBJ1-1; possibly TRBD1 for D (5 bases). Germline values: CDR1 SGHTA, CDR2 FQGNSA. The CDR3 is made up of 14 amino acids. Trimming cost V 4 bases and J 2 bases, with 11 bases left between them. CDR3 sequence: CASSWETANTEAFF. CDR3 DNA: TGTGCCAGCAGCTGGGAGACAGCAAACACTGAAGCTTTCTTT. Full variable domain (outside the CDR3, taken from reference TRBV7-2 and TRBJ1-1): GAGVSQSPSNKVTEKGKDVELRCDPISGHTALYWYRQSLGQGLEFLIYFQGNSAPDKSGLPSDRFSAERTGGSVSTLTIQRTQQEDSAVYLCASSWETANTEAFFGQGTRLTVV.

To note about this clonotype: No DNA is shown, since the ends of the CDR3 on it are uncertain; the CDR3 is the one TCRdb lists. The gene calls are TRBV7-5 and TRBJ1-6; the D call of TRBD1 is as the table states it, not checked on the DNA. TRBV7-5 is a pseudogene locus. The CDR3 spans 17 amino acids, including both terminal residues. The CDR3 spells CISVSEVDRGNNSPLHF.

The rearrangement joins TRBV6-5 to TRBJ2-5; possible D gene TRBD1, 6 bases. The germline V and J ends were trimmed by 10 bases and 2 bases, with 11 bases remaining between them. This CDR3 region has 12 residues. CDR1 MNHEY and CDR2 SVGAGI come from the germline V gene. CDR3 sequence reads: CATRTVQETQYF. The CDR3 DNA follows: TGTGCCACCCGGACAGTTCAAGAGACCCAGTACTTC.

This clonotype appeared a few times. The chain combines TRBV12-3 or TRBV12-4 with TRBJ2-2; 7 bases fit TRBD2. The junction had 5 bases not matched to a gene; V was cut back by 5 bases and J by 5 bases. The CDR3 covers 14 residues. The CDR3 here is CASSRTSLTGELFF. The CDR3 bases are TGTGCCAGCAGTAGGACTAGTTTAACCGGGGAGCTGTTTTTT.

Many counts were recorded for this clonotype. V is TRBV14 and J is TRBJ1-2; 9 bases agree with TRBD1. Germline V lookup: CDR1 SGHDN, CDR2 FVKESK. The CDR3 is 15 residues long. V was pared by 4 bases and J by 2 bases, with 5 bases of the junction left unmatched. Here the CDR3 DNA reads TGTGCCAGCAGCCCCGGGGACAGGGAGAACTATGGCTACACCTTC. Its translation: CASSPGDRENYGYTF.

The chain is built from TRBV9 and TRBJ2-2; the D is unclear. This CDR3 is 17 amino acids long. V was shortened by 0 bases and J by 1 base, with 13 bases between the two germline ends. From germline, CDR1 is SGDLS and CDR2 YYNGEE. CDR3 loop: CASSVGASPLNTGELFF. The CDR3 nucleotides read TGTGCCAGCAGCGTAGGAGCCTCCCCCTTGAACACCGGGGAGCTGTTTTTT.

The CDR3 sequence is CASSLAATGELFF. CDR3 DNA sequence: TGTGCCAGCAGTCTAGCGGCCACCGGGGAGCTGTTTTTT. This sequence joins TRBV25-1 and TRBJ2-2; 7 bases map to TRBD2. This CDR3 is 13 amino acids long. Germline V lookup: CDR1 MGHDK, CDR2 SYGVNS. The trim removed 5 bases at V and 4 bases at J, leaving 1 base unmatched.

This clonotype was picked up a small number of times. The rearrangement links TRBV7-9 to TRBJ1-1, with TRBD1 matching over 10 bases. V was pared by 4 bases and J by 5 bases, with 4 bases of the junction left unmatched. CDR1 SEHNR and CDR2 FQNEAQ come from the germline V gene (reference sequence). The CDR3 loop spans 14 amino acids. CDR3 nucleotide sequence: TGTGCCAGCAGCTCCGGGACAGGGGTGACTGAAGCTTTCTTT. It encodes CASSSGTGVTEAFF.

The table lists this clonotype with many counts. The chain is built from TRBV20-1 and TRBJ2-1, with 8 bases aligning to TRBD2. V was pared by 6 bases and J by 4 bases, with 11 bases of the junction left unmatched. The CDR3 sequence is 15 residues long. Per the germline V gene, CDR1 is DFQATT and CDR2 is SNEGSKA (reference sequence). CDR3 nucleotides: TGCAGTGCGGGGCGGGGGGCCTCTCATTACAATGAGCAGTTCTTC. Translating gives CSAGRGASHYNEQFF.